Each of the 8 T cell receptor beta chains below was sequenced from the same sample in a study of cytomegalovirus exposure and HLA in healthy donors. The PCR was carried out with 60 Vbeta primers and 13 Jbeta primers. The method was immunoSEQ multiplex PCR; TCRdb's version includes in-frame clones alone and lacks a portion of them. Among around 140,000 clones listed, around 9% were seen once. Sequenced sample: PBMCs. The receptors shown here come from a woman aged 40 to 55 in good health and CMV-seropositive.

This chain connects TRBV5-1 to TRBJ1-2; 7 bases agree with TRBD1. The CDR3 extends over 17 amino acids. V lost 3 bases and J lost 8; bases outside the gene matches: 19. Germline values: CDR1 SGHRS, CDR2 YFSETQ. This CDR3 is CASSWDTLQGHLGGYTF. The DNA of the CDR3 is TGCGCCAGCAGCTGGGACACCTTACAGGGGCACCTCGGCGGCTACACCTTC.

CDR3 loop: CASSRTSGGSPRTQYF. In nucleotides, the CDR3 is TGTGCCAGCAGCCGGACTAGCGGGGGATCTCCGCGTACGCAGTATTTT. V is TRBV7-2 and J is TRBJ2-3; TRBD2 matches at 13 bases. This CDR3 comprises 16 residues. J lost 8 bases, V lost 5 bases, and 10 bases had no gene match. Germline V gene sequence: CDR1 SGHTA, CDR2 FQGNSA.

V gene TRBV7-3 combines with J gene TRBJ1-1, with TRBD1 identical over 7 bases. V was pared by 6 bases and J by 6 bases, with 7 bases of the junction left unmatched. CDR1 and CDR2 from the germline V gene are SGHTA and FQGTGA. CDR3 length: 13 amino acids. The CDR3 is CASSYRGFAEAFF. The CDR3 bases are TGTGCCAGCAGTTACAGGGGCTTCGCTGAAGCTTTCTTT.

This clone was picked up a small number of times. The chain combines TRBV28 with TRBJ2-1; D is uncertain. Germline CDR1 reads MDHEN; CDR2 reads SYDVKM. The CDR3 sequence is 15 residues long. V gave up 3 bases and J gave up 1 base, with 10 bases separating them. CDR3 sequence reads: CASSFTTSSYNEQFF. The DNA of the CDR3 is TGTGCCAGCAGTTTTACTACTTCTTCCTACAATGAGCAGTTCTTC.

This rearrangement joins TRBV11-2 to TRBJ2-3, with TRBD1 identical over 8 bases. Per germline, CDR1 SGHAT and CDR2 FQNNGV. With V trimmed by 3 bases and J by 1 base, 3 bases remained unmatched. CDR3 length: 15 residues. This CDR3 is CASSFATGGTDTQYF. The CDR3 nucleotides are TGTGCCAGCAGCTTCGCGACAGGGGGCACAGATACGCAGTATTTT.

This clone was seen only a few times. V is TRBV19 and J is TRBJ1-5, with D unresolved. Germline CDR1 and CDR2: LNHDA and SQIVND (reference sequence). This CDR3 comprises 16 residues. V was shortened by 5 bases and J by 1 base, with 15 bases between the two germline ends. The CDR3 DNA is TGTGCCAGTAGTCACCCGGCGGGCGTGAGCAATCAGCCCCAGCATTTT. It yields the protein CASSHPAGVSNQPQHF. Filled out from reference TRBV19 and TRBJ1-5, the complete variable domain reads DGGITQSPKYLFRKEGQNVTLSCEQNLNHDAMYWYRQDPGQGLRLIYYSQIVNDFQKGDIAEGYSVSREKKESFPLTVTSAQKNPTAFYLCASSHPAGVSNQPQHFGDGTRLSIL.

The table lists this clone with a few counts. The CDR3, as DNA: TGTGCCAGCAGCGGACAGGGCAGCTCCTACGAGCAGTACTTC. It encodes CASSGQGSSYEQYF. J is TRBJ2-7 and V is TRBV6-5; TRBD1 matches 8 bases. The CDR3 extends over 14 amino acids. Germline V gene sequence: CDR1 MNHEY, CDR2 SVGAGI. V shed 6 bases and J 0 bases; nucleotides not matched to a gene: 4.

This rearrangement joins TRBV19 to TRBJ2-1; D is unclear. This CDR3 comprises 15 residues. V lost 6 bases to trimming and J lost 8 bases, with 20 bases between them. Germline loops: CDR1 LNHDA, CDR2 SQIVND (reference sequence). The CDR3 is CASSASISPTDEQFF. Here the CDR3 DNA reads TGTGCCAGTAGCGCCTCGATTAGTCCTACGGATGAGCAGTTCTTC.